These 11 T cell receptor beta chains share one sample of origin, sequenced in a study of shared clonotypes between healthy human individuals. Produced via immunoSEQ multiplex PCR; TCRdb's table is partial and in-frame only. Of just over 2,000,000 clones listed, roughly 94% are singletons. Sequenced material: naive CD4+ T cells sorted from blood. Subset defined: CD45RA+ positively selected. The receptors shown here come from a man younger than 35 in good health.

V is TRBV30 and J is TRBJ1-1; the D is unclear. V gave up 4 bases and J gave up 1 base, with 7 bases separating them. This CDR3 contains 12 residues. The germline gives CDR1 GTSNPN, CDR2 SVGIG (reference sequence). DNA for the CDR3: TGTGCCTGGAAGACAAAGAACACTGAAGCTTTCTTT. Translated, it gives CAWKTKNTEAFF.

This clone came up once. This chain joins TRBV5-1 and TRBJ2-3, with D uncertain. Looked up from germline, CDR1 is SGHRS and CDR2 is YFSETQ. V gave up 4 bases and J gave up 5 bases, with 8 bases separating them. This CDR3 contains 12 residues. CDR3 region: CASSPLRDTQYF. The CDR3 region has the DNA TGCGCCAGCAGCCCGTTGAGAGATACGCAGTATTTT.

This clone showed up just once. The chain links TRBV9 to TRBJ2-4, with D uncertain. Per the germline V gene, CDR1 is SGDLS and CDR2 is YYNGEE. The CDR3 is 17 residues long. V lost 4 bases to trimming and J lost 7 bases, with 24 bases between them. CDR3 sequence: CASSTSPLGPPPNIQYF. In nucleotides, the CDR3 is TGTGCCAGCAGCACAAGCCCCTTAGGACCTCCCCCCAACATTCAGTACTTC.

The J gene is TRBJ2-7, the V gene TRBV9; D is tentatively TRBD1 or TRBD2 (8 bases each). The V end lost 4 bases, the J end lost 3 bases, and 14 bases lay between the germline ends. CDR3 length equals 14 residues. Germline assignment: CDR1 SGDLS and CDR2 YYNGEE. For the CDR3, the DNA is TGTGCCAGCAGCCGGGGGGGACAGGTCTACGAGCAGTACTTC. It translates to CASSRGGQVYEQYF.

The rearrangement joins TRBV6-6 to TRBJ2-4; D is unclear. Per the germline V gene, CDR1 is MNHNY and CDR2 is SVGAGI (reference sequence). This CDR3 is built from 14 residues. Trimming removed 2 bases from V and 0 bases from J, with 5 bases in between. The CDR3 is CASSYGLAKNIQYF. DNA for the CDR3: TGTGCCAGCAGTTACGGGCTAGCCAAAAACATTCAGTACTTC.

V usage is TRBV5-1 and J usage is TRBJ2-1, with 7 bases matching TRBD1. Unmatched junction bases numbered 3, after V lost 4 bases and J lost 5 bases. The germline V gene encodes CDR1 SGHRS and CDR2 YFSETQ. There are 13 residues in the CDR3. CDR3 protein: CASSPGQDNEQFF. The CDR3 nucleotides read TGCGCCAGCAGCCCTGGACAGGACAATGAGCAGTTCTTC.

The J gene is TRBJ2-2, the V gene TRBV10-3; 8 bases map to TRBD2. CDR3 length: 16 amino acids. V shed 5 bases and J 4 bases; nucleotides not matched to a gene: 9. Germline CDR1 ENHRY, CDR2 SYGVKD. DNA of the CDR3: TGTGCCATCAGTCACGCCGGGGGGGCTGGCACCGGGGAGCTGTTTTTT. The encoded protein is CAISHAGGAGTGELFF.

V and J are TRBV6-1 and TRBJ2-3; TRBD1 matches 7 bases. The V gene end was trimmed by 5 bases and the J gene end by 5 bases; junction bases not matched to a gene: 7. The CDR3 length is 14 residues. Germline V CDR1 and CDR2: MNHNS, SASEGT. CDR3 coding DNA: TGTGCCAGCAGTCAACAGGGGTTGGGAGATACGCAGTATTTT. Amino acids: CASSQQGLGDTQYF.

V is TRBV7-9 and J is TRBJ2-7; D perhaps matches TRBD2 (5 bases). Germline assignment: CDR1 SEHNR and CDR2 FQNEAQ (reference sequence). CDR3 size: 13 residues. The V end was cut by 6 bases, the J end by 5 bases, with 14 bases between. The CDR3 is CASRPPRVDEQYF. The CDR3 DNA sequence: TGTGCCAGCAGGCCGCCGAGGGTTGACGAGCAGTACTTC. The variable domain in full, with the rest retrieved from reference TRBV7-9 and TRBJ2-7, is DTGVSQNPRHKITKRGQNVTFRCDPISEHNRLYWYRQTLGQGPEFLTYFQNEAQLEKSRLLSDRFSAERPKGSFSTLEIQRTEQGDSAMYLCASRPPRVDEQYFGPGTRLTVT.

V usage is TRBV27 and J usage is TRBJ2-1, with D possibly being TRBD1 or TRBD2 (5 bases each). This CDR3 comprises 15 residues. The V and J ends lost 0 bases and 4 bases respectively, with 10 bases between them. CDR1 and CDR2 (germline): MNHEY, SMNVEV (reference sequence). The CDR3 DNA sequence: TGTGCCAGCAGTTTATCGGGGACCCGGTACAATGAGCAGTTCTTC. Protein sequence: CASSLSGTRYNEQFF.

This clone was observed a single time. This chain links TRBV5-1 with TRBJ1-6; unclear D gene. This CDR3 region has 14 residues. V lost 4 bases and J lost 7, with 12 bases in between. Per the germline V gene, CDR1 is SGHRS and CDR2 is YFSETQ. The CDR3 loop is CASSPDRSNSPLHF. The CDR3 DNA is TGCGCCAGCAGCCCGGATAGATCAAATTCACCCCTCCACTTT.